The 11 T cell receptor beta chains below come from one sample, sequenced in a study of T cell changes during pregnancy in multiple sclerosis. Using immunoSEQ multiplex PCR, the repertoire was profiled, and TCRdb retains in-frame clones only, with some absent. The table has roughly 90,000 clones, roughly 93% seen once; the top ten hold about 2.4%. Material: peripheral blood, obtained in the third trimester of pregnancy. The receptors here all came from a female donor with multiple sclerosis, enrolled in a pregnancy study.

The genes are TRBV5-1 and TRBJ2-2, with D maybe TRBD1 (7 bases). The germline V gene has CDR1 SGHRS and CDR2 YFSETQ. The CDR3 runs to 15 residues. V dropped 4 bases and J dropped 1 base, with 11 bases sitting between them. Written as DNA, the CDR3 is TGCGCCAGCAGCCGCGGGACAGAGAACACCGGGGAGCTGTTTTTT. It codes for CASSRGTENTGELFF.

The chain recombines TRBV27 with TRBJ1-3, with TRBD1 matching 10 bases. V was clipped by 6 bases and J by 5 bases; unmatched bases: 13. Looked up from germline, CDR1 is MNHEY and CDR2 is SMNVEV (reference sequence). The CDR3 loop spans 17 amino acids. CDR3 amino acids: CASSPTLTGGTRNTIYF. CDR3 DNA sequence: TGTGCCAGCAGCCCGACCTTGACAGGGGGCACGAGAAACACCATATATTTT.

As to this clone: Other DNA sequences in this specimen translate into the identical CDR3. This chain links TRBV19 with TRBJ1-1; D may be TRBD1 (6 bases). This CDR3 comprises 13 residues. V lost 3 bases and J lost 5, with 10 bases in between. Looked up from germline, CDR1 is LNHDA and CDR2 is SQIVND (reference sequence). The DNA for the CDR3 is TGTGCCAGTAGTATCAGGGGAGGGACTGAAGCTTTCTTT. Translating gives CASSIRGGTEAFF.

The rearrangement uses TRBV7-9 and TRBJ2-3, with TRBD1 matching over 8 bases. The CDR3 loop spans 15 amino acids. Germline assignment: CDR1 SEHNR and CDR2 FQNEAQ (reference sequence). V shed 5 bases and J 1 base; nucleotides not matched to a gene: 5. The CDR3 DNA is TGTGCCAGCAGCCCGACAGGGGACGGCACAGATACGCAGTATTTT. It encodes CASSPTGDGTDTQYF. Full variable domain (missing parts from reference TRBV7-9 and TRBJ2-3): DTGVSQNPRHKITKRGQNVTFRCDPISEHNRLYWYRQTLGQGPEFLTYFQNEAQLEKSRLLSDRFSAERPKGSFSTLEIQRTEQGDSAMYLCASSPTGDGTDTQYFGPGTRLTVL.

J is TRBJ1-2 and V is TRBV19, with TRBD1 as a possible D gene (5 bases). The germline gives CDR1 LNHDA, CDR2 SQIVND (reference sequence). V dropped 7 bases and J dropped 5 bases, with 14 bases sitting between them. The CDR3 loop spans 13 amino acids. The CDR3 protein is CASTEGAGYGYTF. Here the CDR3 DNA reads TGTGCCAGTACCGAAGGGGCAGGGTATGGCTACACCTTC. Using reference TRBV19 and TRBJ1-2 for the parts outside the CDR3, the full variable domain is DGGITQSPKYLFRKEGQNVTLSCEQNLNHDAMYWYRQDPGQGLRLIYYSQIVNDFQKGDIAEGYSVSREKKESFPLTVTSAQKNPTAFYLCASTEGAGYGYTFGSGTRLTVV.

CDR3 in DNA: TGTGCCAGCAGCCCCAGATCTGGGGCCAACGTCCTGACTTTC. It codes for CASSPRSGANVLTF. The rearrangement joins TRBV27 to TRBJ2-6; unclear D gene. V was pared by 6 bases and J by 1 base, with 7 bases between. Germline V lookup: CDR1 MNHEY, CDR2 SMNVEV (reference sequence). The CDR3 runs to 14 residues.

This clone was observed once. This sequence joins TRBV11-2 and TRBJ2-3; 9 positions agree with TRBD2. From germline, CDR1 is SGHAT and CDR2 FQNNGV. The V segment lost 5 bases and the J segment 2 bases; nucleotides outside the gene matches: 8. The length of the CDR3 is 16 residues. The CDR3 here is CASSPGLAGLTDTQYF. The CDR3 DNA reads TGTGCCAGCAGCCCAGGGCTAGCGGGACTCACAGATACGCAGTATTTT. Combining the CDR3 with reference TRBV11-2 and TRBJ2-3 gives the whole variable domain EAGVAQSPRYKIIEKRQSVAFWCNPISGHATLYWYQQILGQGPKLLIQFQNNGVVDDSQLPKDRFSAERLKGVDSTLKIQPAKLEDSAVYLCASSPGLAGLTDTQYFGPGTRLTVL.

The CDR3 nucleotides read TGTGCCAGCAGTTTTTACAGGCATCCCTACGAGCAGTACTTC. Translation: CASSFYRHPYEQYF. The V gene is TRBV28, the J gene TRBJ2-7, with TRBD1 as a possible D gene (5 bases). V lost 3 bases, J lost 2 bases, and 11 bases lay in between. This CDR3 is built from 14 residues. CDR1 and CDR2 (germline): MDHEN, SYDVKM. Filled out from reference TRBV28 and TRBJ2-7, the complete variable domain reads DVKVTQSSRYLVKRTGEKVFLECVQDMDHENMFWYRQDPGLGLRLIYFSYDVKMKEKGDIPEGYSVSREKKERFSLILESASTNQTSMYLCASSFYRHPYEQYFGPGTRLTVT.

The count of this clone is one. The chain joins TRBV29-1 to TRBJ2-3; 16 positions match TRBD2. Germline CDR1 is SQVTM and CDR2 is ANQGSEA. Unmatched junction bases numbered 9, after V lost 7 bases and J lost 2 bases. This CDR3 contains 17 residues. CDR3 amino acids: CSGGGTSGRVLTDTQYF. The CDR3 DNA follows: TGCAGCGGCGGGGGGACTAGCGGGAGGGTCCTCACAGATACGCAGTATTTT.

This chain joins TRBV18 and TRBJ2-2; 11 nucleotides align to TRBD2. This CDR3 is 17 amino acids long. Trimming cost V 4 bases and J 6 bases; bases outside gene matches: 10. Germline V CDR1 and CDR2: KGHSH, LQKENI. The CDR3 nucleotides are TGTGCCAGCTCACTCGCCGGTCTAGCGGGAGGCTCCGGGGAGCTGTTTTTT. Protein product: CASSLAGLAGGSGELFF.

This CDR3 is CASSRWERKGAGGDTQYF. The CDR3 coding sequence is TGCGCCAGCAGCCGTTGGGAGAGGAAGGGAGCGGGAGGGGATACGCAGTATTTT. The V call is TRBV5-1, the J call TRBJ2-3, with 10 positions matching TRBD2. Germline assignment: CDR1 SGHRS and CDR2 YFSETQ. This CDR3 comprises 18 residues. The junction had 17 bases not matched to a gene; V was cut back by 4 bases and J by 6 bases.